The 14 T cell receptor beta chains reported below all come from one sample, sequenced in a study of Ad26.COV2.S vaccination and SARS-CoV-2 variants (dated by TCRdb to about 2021). The treatment or condition label, read with the paper, signifies: about 20 received Ad26.COV2.S at low or high dose, single or two shots; roughly five received placebo; per-sample allocation not given. Repertoires of vaccine and placebo recipients were sequenced from samples collected on day 63 after the first injection. The method was the immunoSEQ multiplex PCR assay. TCRdb provides this immuneACCESS table in a form limited to in-frame rearrangements. Some clones are lacking; in checked studies, under half of them reflect an unresolved V gene, and why the rest are absent is not known. The sample table holds around 300,000 clones, of which roughly 90% were seen once. Clones ranked in the top ten supply around a tenth of the sample.

Sequencing used peripheral blood, obtained in a trial of Ad26.COV2.S vaccine versus placebo. The source is a person between 18 and 59 years old who received the Ad26.COV2.S COVID-19 vaccine or a placebo.

This chain uses TRBV5-6 with TRBJ2-7; 10 bases align to TRBD1. This CDR3 has 15 residues. After removal of 0 bases from V and 7 bases from J, the junction contained 7 bases not matched to a gene. Germline CDR1 is SGHDT and CDR2 is YYEEEE. CDR3 loop: CASSLGGTGAWEQYF. CDR3 coding DNA: TGTGCCAGCAGCTTGGGTGGGACAGGGGCCTGGGAGCAGTACTTC.

The chain combines TRBV5-8 with TRBJ2-1; D remains unclear. Trimming took off 2 bases at V and 2 bases at J, with 11 bases between the two ends. The CDR3 is 15 amino acids. CDR1 is SGHTS, CDR2 YDEGEE, per germline. The CDR3 loop reads CASSLSGPPYNEQFF. CDR3 DNA sequence: TGTGCCAGCAGCTTATCAGGCCCCCCCTACAATGAGCAGTTCTTC.

The chain links TRBV24-1 to TRBJ2-1; TRBD2 matches 8 bases. Germline lookup yields CDR1 KGHDR and CDR2 SFDVKD. The V segment lost 4 bases and the J segment 15 bases; nucleotides outside the gene matches: 10. The CDR3 runs to 13 residues. This CDR3 reads CATSEPGEREWFF. CDR3 DNA: TGTGCCACCAGTGAGCCCGGGGAGCGGGAGTGGTTCTTC.

The J gene is TRBJ1-1, the V gene TRBV5-1, with no clear D. There are 15 residues in the CDR3. The V and J ends lost 0 bases and 3 bases respectively, with 12 bases between them. Germline lookup yields CDR1 SGHRS and CDR2 YFSETQ. CDR3 loop: CASSLGARGDTEAFF. The CDR3 coding sequence is TGCGCCAGCAGCTTGGGGGCCCGCGGGGACACTGAAGCTTTCTTT.

J is TRBJ1-4 and V is TRBV7-9; the D gene is possibly TRBD1 (5 bases). V lost 7 bases and J 3 bases, leaving 12 bases between the germline ends. This CDR3 spans 14 amino acids. CDR1 is SEHNR, CDR2 FQNEAQ, per germline (reference sequence). The CDR3 region has the DNA TGTGCCAGCAACCTAGGGGTGGCTAATGAAAAACTGTTTTTT. Translated, it gives CASNLGVANEKLFF.

The V call is TRBV7-9, the J call TRBJ2-2; D might be TRBD1 (5 bases). This CDR3 contains 16 residues. CDR1 and CDR2 (germline): SEHNR, FQNEAQ (reference sequence). V dropped 3 bases and J dropped 1 base, with 12 bases sitting between them. CDR3 sequence: CASSFFLDRNTGELFF. The CDR3, as DNA: TGTGCCAGCAGCTTCTTTCTCGACAGGAACACCGGGGAGCTGTTTTTT.

This chain links TRBV7-8 with TRBJ2-7, with D unclear. CDR3 length: 13 amino acids. Between the trimmed V and J ends, which lost 7 bases and 2 bases, there was a span of 12 bases. In germline, CDR1 is SGHVS, CDR2 FQNEAQ. CDR3 in DNA: TGTGCCAGCATGTTGAAGGAGCCCTACGAGCAGTACTTC. It codes for CASMLKEPYEQYF.

This rearrangement joins TRBV2 to TRBJ2-5; D perhaps matches TRBD1 (6 bases). Per germline, CDR1 SNHLY and CDR2 FYNNEI. Trimming removed 10 bases from V and 7 bases from J, with 25 bases in between. This CDR3 has 15 residues. The chain's CDR3 is CATGTQRKDQGTQYF. For the CDR3, the DNA is TGTGCCACGGGGACACAGAGGAAGGATCAGGGGACCCAGTACTTC.

The rearrangement links TRBV5-1 to TRBJ2-1; D is possibly TRBD2 (6 bases). Trimming took off 0 bases at V and 5 bases at J, with 12 bases between the two ends. From germline, CDR1 is SGHRS and CDR2 YFSETQ. The CDR3 is 15 amino acids. CDR3 DNA sequence: TGCGCCAGCAGCTTGGACGGGGGATCCCACAATGAGCAGTTCTTC. Protein product: CASSLDGGSHNEQFF.

The rearrangement links TRBV28 to TRBJ1-2; D is perhaps TRBD1 (6 bases). The CDR3 covers 13 residues. Trimming removed 3 bases at V and 4 bases at J, with 9 bases between. CDR1 and CDR2 (germline): MDHEN, SYDVKM. The CDR3 loop reads CASSFGQPYGYTF. The CDR3 DNA reads as TGTGCCAGCAGTTTTGGACAGCCCTATGGCTACACCTTC.

This chain connects TRBV28 to TRBJ2-7, with 7 bases fitting TRBD2. J was trimmed by 3 bases and V by 4 bases; bases with no gene match: 9. CDR1 is MDHEN, CDR2 SYDVKM, per germline. The length of the CDR3 is 15 residues. CDR3: CASSWWEGGGYEQYF. The CDR3 DNA sequence: TGTGCCAGCAGTTGGTGGGAGGGCGGGGGCTACGAGCAGTACTTC.

The V gene is TRBV12-1, the J gene TRBJ2-1; TRBD2 is taken as the D call from the table, unchecked against the DNA. TRBV12-1 is a listed pseudogene. The CDR3 contains 15 residues. The CDR3 DNA reads as TGTGCCAGCAGCCGTAGCGGGAGCTCCTACAATGAGCAGTTCTTC. This codes for CASSRSGSSYNEQFF.

This chain links TRBV7-2 with TRBJ2-3; D unresolved. The CDR3 length is 15 residues. V was trimmed by 3 bases and J by 4 bases, leaving 14 bases between them. Germline CDR1 and CDR2: SGHTA and FQGNSA. In DNA, the CDR3 is TGTGCCAGCAGCTTGCTCCTAGTTACCGCAGATACGCAGTATTTT. Its protein is CASSLLLVTADTQYF.

The chain combines TRBV4-1 with TRBJ1-6, with D perhaps matching TRBD1 (5 bases). The CDR3 is 15 residues long. Germline CDR1 reads MGHRA; CDR2 reads YSYEKL. The V gene lost 3 bases and the J gene lost 8 bases, with 14 bases spanning the gap. CDR3 residues: CASSHPRGEYSPLHF. The CDR3 region has the DNA TGCGCCAGCAGCCATCCCCGAGGGGAATATTCACCCCTCCACTTT.